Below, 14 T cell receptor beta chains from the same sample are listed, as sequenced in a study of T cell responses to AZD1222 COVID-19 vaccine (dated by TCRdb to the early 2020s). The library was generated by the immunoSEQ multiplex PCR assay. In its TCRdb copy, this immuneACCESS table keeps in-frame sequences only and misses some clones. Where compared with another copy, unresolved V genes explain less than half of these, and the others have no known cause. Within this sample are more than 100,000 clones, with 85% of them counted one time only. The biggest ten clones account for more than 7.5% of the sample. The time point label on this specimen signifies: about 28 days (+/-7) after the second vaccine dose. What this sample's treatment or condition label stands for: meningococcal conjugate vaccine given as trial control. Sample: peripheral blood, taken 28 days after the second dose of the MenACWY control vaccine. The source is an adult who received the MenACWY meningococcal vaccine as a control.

Written as DNA, the CDR3 is TGTGCCACCAGTGAACCAACGGGACAGAACACCGGGGAGCTGTTTTTT. It is translated as CATSEPTGQNTGELFF. The J gene is TRBJ2-2, the V gene TRBV24-1, with a tentative D call TRBD1 (6 bases). Trimming cost V 4 bases and J 1 base, with 12 bases left between them. Looked up from germline, CDR1 is KGHDR and CDR2 is SFDVKD. The CDR3 sequence is 16 residues long.

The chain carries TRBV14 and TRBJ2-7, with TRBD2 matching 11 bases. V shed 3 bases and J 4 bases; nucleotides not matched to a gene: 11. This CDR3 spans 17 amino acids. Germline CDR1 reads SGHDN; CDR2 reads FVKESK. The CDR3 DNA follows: TGTGCCAGCAGCCATTATTCCGGGACTAGCGGAACTTACGAGCAGTACTTC. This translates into CASSHYSGTSGTYEQYF.

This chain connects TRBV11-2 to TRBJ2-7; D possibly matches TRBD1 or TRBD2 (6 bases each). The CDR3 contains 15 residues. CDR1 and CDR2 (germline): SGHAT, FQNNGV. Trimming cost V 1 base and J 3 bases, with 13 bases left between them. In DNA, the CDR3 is TGTGCCAGCAGCTTAGCGGGGGCCTCGGGCTACGAGCAGTACGTC. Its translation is CASSLAGASGYEQYV.

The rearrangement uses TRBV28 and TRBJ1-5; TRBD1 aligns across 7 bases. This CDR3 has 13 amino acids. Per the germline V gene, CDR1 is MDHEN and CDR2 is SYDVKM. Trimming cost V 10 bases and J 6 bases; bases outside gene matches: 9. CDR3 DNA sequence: TGTGCCATCAAGGGGGCAGGGGGTCAGCCCCAGCATTTT. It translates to CAIKGAGGQPQHF.

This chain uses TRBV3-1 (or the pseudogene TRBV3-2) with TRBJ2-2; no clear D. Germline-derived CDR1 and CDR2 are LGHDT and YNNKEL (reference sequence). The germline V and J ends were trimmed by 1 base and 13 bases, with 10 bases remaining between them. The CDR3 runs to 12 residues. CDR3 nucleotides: TGTGCCAGCAGCCAAGGGGCAGGCGGGCTGTTTTTT. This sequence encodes CASSQGAGGLFF.

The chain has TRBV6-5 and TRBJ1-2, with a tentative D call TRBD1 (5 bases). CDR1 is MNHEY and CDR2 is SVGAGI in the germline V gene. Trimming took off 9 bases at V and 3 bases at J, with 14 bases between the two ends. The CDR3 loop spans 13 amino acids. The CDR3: CARTPRGDYGYTF. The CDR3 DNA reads TGTGCCAGGACCCCAAGGGGAGACTATGGCTACACCTTC.

The CDR3 DNA follows: TGTGCCAGCAGCTTAGGACTGAGCTACGAGCAGTACTTC. Amino acid sequence: CASSLGLSYEQYF. The rearrangement links TRBV7-2 to TRBJ2-7; unclear D gene. Germline CDR1 reads SGHTA; CDR2 reads FQGNSA. V lost 1 base and J 3 bases, leaving 7 bases between the germline ends. The CDR3 covers 13 residues.

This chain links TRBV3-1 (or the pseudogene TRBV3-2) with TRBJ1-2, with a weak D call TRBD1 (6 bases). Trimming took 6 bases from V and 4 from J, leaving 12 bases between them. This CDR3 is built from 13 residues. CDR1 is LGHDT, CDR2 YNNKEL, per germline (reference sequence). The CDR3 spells CASRSQGVYGYTF. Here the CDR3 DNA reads TGTGCCAGCAGGTCACAGGGAGTCTATGGCTACACCTTC.

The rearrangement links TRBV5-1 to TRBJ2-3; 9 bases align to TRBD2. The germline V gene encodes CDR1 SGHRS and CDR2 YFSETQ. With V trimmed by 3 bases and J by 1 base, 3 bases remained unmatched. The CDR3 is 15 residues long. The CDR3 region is CASSSRLAGTDTQYF. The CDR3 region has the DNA TGCGCCAGCAGCTCTCGACTAGCGGGCACAGATACGCAGTATTTT.

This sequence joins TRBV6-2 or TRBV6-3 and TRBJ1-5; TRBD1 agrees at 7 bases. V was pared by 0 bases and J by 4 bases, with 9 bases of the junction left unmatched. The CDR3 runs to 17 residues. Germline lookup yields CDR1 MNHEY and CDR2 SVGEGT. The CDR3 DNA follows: TGTGCCAGCAGTTACTCGATTTTTCAGGGGGAAAATCAGCCCCAGCATTTT. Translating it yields CASSYSIFQGENQPQHF.

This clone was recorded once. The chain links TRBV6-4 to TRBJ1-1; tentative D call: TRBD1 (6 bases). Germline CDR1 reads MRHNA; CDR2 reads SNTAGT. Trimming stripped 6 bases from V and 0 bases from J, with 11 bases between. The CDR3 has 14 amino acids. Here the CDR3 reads CASRQGLMNTEAFF. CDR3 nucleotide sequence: TGTGCCAGCAGACAGGGACTCATGAACACTGAAGCTTTCTTT.

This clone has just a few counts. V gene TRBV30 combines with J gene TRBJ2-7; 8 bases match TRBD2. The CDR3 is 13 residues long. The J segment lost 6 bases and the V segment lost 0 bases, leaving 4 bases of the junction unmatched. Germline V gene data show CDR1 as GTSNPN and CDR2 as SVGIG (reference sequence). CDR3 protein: CAWSVDGRGEQYF. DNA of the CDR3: TGTGCCTGGAGTGTTGACGGGAGGGGCGAGCAGTACTTC. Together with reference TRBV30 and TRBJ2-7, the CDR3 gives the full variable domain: SQTIHQWPATLVQPVGSPLSLECTVEGTSNPNLYWYRQAAGRGLQLLFYSVGIGQISSEVPQNLSASRPQDRQFILSSKKLLLSDSGFYLCAWSVDGRGEQYFGPGTRLTVT.

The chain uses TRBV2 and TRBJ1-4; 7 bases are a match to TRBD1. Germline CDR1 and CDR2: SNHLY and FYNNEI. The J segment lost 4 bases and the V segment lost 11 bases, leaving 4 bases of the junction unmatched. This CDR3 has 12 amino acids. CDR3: CAGDRDNEKLFF. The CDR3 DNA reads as TGTGCCGGGGACAGAGATAATGAAAAACTGTTTTTT.

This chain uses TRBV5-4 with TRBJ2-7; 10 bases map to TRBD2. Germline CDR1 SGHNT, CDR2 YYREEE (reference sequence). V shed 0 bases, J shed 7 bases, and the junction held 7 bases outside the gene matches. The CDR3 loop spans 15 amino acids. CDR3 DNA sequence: TGTGCCAGCAGCTTGGCCAGCGGGAGGGTGAAAGAGCAGTACTTC. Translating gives CASSLASGRVKEQYF.